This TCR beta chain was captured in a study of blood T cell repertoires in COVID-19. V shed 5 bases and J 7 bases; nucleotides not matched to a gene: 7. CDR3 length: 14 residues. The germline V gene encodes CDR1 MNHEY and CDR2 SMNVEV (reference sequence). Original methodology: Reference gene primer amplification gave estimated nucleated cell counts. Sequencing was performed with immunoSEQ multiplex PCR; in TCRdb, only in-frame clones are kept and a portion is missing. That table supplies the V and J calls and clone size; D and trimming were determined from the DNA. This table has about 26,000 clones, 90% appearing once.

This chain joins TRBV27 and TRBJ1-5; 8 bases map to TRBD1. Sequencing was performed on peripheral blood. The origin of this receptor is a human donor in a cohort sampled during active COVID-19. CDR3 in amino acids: CASSPGQGWQPQHF. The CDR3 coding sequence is TGTGCCAGCAGTCCTGGACAGGGTTGGCAGCCCCAGCATTTT.